A selection of T cell receptor beta chains follows, all from one sample in a study of blood T cell repertoires in COVID-19. Clones were sequenced by immunoSEQ multiplex PCR, and TCRdb holds only the in-frame ones, with some missing. The sample holds 130,000 or so clones; around 83% are singletons and the top ten take 3%. Sequencing was carried out using peripheral blood. Every receptor here comes from an elderly woman with acute or convalescent COVID-19. CDR3s include the opening cysteine and the closing phenylalanine or tryptophan. Fields, in order: D gene, V gene, clone size, J gene, CDR3 length, CDR3 DNA, CDR3 protein. D genes are given only for firm matches. Clone size, where shown, is once, few, many, or a class for clones that have expanded.

d_gene: TRBD1; v_gene: TRBV6-7; abundance: -; j_gene: TRBJ2-2; len: 16; CDR3nt: TGTGCCAGCAGTTTCCGAGGACAGGGGGCGGCCGGGGAGCTGTTTTTT; CDR3aa: CASSFRGQGAAGELFF
d_gene: TRBD2; v_gene: TRBV7-3; abundance: -; j_gene: TRBJ2-3; len: 18; CDR3nt: TGTGCCAGCAGCCTCGGACTAGCGGGGCGATTTTCCACAGATACGCAGTATTTT; CDR3aa: CASSLGLAGRFSTDTQYF
d_gene: -; v_gene: TRBV4-1; abundance: -; j_gene: TRBJ1-5; len: 15; CDR3nt: TGCGCCAGCAGCCCAGGGCCGTTTAGCAATCAGCCCCAGCATTTT; CDR3aa: CASSPGPFSNQPQHF
d_gene: -; v_gene: TRBV2; abundance: -; j_gene: TRBJ1-1; len: 13; CDR3nt: TGTGCCAGCATATCCGGAGCGAACACTGAAGCTTTCTTT; CDR3aa: CASISGANTEAFF
d_gene: -; v_gene: TRBV19; abundance: -; j_gene: TRBJ1-6; len: 16; CDR3nt: TGTGCCAGTAGCGACTATCCAGGGGTTAGGGATTCACCCCTCCACTTT; CDR3aa: CASSDYPGVRDSPLHF
d_gene: TRBD1; v_gene: TRBV6-5; abundance: -; j_gene: TRBJ1-2; len: 13; CDR3nt: TGTGCCAGCAGAGAGACAGGGAACTATGGCTACACCTTC; CDR3aa: CASRETGNYGYTF
d_gene: TRBD1; v_gene: TRBV10-3; abundance: once; j_gene: TRBJ1-5; len: 13; CDR3nt: TGTGCCGCGGGGACGGGACAGAATCAGCCCCAGCATTTT; CDR3aa: CAAGTGQNQPQHF
d_gene: TRBD1; v_gene: TRBV6-6; abundance: -; j_gene: TRBJ1-4; len: 14; CDR3nt: TGTGCCAGCATAGCGGACAGGGGAAGGTCGAAACTGTTTTTT; CDR3aa: CASIADRGRSKLFF
d_gene: TRBD1; v_gene: TRBV19; abundance: -; j_gene: TRBJ1-5; len: 14; CDR3nt: TGTGCCAGTAAGGGACAGGGTTGGAGAGAGCCCCAGCATTTT; CDR3aa: CASKGQGWREPQHF
d_gene: -; v_gene: TRBV5-1; abundance: -; j_gene: TRBJ1-6; len: 16; CDR3nt: TGCGCCAGCAGCTTGGGATCCAGCTCCTATAATTCACCCCTCCACTTT; CDR3aa: CASSLGSSSYNSPLHF
d_gene: TRBD1; v_gene: TRBV3-1/TRBV3-2; abundance: -; j_gene: TRBJ1-2; len: 13; CDR3nt: TGTGCCAGCAGCCCGACAGGGGGCGGTGGCTACACCTTC; CDR3aa: CASSPTGGGGYTF
d_gene: -; v_gene: TRBV19; abundance: few; j_gene: TRBJ2-7; len: 15; CDR3nt: TGTGCCAGTACCGAGGATGGCGGGTCCTCCCGAGAGCAGTACTTC; CDR3aa: CASTEDGGSSREQYF
d_gene: TRBD2; v_gene: TRBV19; abundance: -; j_gene: TRBJ2-3; len: 13; CDR3nt: TGTGCCAGTTTGGCGGGGGGGACAGATACGCAGTATTTT; CDR3aa: CASLAGGTDTQYF
d_gene: -; v_gene: TRBV11-2; abundance: -; j_gene: TRBJ1-6; len: 14; CDR3nt: TGTGCCAGCAGCTTCTCGGGGGTGAATTCACCCCTCCACTTT; CDR3aa: CASSFSGVNSPLHF
d_gene: -; v_gene: TRBV20-1; abundance: once; j_gene: TRBJ1-1; len: 11; CDR3nt: TGCAGTGCTAGAGACTCGAGTTGGGCAGTTTTT; CDR3aa: CSARDSSWAVF
d_gene: TRBD1; v_gene: TRBV6-1; abundance: -; j_gene: TRBJ1-1; len: 15; CDR3nt: TGTGCCAGCAGTGAAAGGGACAGGGGTGACACTGAAGCTTTCTTT; CDR3aa: CASSERDRGDTEAFF
d_gene: -; v_gene: TRBV7-8; abundance: -; j_gene: TRBJ1-5; len: 15; CDR3nt: TGTGCCAGCAGCTTAAGGGAGCTACCTAATCAGCCCCAGCATTTT; CDR3aa: CASSLRELPNQPQHF
d_gene: TRBD1; v_gene: TRBV6-5; abundance: few; j_gene: TRBJ1-1; len: 14; CDR3nt: TGTGCCAGCACCATGGACAGGGCGGGTGAATCTGCTTTCTTT; CDR3aa: CASTMDRAGESAFF
d_gene: TRBD2; v_gene: TRBV13; abundance: -; j_gene: TRBJ2-5; len: 14; CDR3nt: TGTGCCAGCAGCTCATCCGGGGGGGAAGAGACCCAGTACTTC; CDR3aa: CASSSSGGEETQYF
d_gene: TRBD1; v_gene: TRBV5-5; abundance: -; j_gene: TRBJ1-1; len: 17; CDR3nt: TGTGCCAGCAGCTTGATAGGGACAGGCCTCCCGCTCACTGAAGCTTTCTTT; CDR3aa: CASSLIGTGLPLTEAFF
d_gene: -; v_gene: TRBV2; abundance: -; j_gene: TRBJ1-1; len: 14; CDR3nt: TGTGCCAGCAGGATGACTAATACTTTCACTGAAGCTTTCTTT; CDR3aa: CASRMTNTFTEAFF
d_gene: -; v_gene: TRBV7-2; abundance: -; j_gene: TRBJ2-7; len: 15; CDR3nt: TGTGCCAGCAGCTTATCAGGACAAAGACGCTACGAGCAGTACTTC; CDR3aa: CASSLSGQRRYEQYF
d_gene: -; v_gene: TRBV7-3; abundance: once; j_gene: TRBJ1-2; len: 15; CDR3nt: TGTGCCAGCAGCTTAAGTGGGGACACCACCTTTGGCTACACCTTC; CDR3aa: CASSLSGDTTFGYTF
d_gene: -; v_gene: TRBV9; abundance: -; j_gene: TRBJ2-1; len: 15; CDR3nt: TGTGCCAGCAGCCCCGGGACTCGGCTGTACAATGAGCAGTTCTTC; CDR3aa: CASSPGTRLYNEQFF
d_gene: TRBD1; v_gene: TRBV11-2; abundance: once; j_gene: TRBJ1-1; len: 12; CDR3nt: TGTGCCAGCAGCCCTGCAGGGGGCGTTGCTTTCTTT; CDR3aa: CASSPAGGVAFF
d_gene: -; v_gene: TRBV2; abundance: -; j_gene: TRBJ1-5; len: 14; CDR3nt: TGTGCCAGCAGTGATAACAGGGCCGATCAGCCCCAGCATTTT; CDR3aa: CASSDNRADQPQHF